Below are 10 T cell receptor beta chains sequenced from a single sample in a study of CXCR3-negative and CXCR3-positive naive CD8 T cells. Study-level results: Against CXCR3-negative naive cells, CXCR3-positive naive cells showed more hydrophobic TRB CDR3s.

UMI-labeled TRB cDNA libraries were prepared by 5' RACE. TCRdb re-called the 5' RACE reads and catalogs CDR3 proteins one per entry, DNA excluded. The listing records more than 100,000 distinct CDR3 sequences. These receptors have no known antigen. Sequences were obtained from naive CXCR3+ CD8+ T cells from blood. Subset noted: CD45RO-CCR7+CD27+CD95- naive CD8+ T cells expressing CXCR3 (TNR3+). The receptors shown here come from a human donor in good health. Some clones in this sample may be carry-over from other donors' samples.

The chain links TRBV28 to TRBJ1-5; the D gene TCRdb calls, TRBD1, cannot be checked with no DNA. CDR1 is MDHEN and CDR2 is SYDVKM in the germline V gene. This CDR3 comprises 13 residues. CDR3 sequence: CASWERGSQPQHF.

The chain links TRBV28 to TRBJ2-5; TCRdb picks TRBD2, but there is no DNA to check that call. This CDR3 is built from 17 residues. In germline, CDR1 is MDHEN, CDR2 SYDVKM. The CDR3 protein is CASRFRPLLLGGETQYF.

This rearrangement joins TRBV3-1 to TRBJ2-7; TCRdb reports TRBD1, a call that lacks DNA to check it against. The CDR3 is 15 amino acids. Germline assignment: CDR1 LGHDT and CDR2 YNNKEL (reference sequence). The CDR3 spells CASSPGEHTSYEQYF.

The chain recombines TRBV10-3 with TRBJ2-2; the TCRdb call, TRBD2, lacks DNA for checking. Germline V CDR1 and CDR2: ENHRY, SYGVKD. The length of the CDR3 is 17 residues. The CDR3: CAISESSGEGGTGELFF.

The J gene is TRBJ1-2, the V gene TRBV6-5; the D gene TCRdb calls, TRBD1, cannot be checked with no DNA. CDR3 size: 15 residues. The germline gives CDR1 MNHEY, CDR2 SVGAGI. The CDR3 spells CASSYSLDRGPGYTF.

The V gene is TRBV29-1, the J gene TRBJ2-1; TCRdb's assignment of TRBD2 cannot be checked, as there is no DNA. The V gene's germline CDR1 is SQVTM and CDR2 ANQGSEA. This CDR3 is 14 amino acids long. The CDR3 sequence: CSVETSGRHNEQFF.

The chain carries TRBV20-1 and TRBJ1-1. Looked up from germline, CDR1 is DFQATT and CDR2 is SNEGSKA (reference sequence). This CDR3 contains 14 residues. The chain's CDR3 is CSARDHLNSPEAFF.

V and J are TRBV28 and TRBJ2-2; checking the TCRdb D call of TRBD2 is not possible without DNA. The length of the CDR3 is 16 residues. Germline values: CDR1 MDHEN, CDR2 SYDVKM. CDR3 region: CASSLWWEGNTGELFF. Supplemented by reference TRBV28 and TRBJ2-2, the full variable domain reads DVKVTQSSRYLVKRTGEKVFLECVQDMDHENMFWYRQDPGLGLRLIYFSYDVKMKEKGDIPEGYSVSREKKERFSLILESASTNQTSMYLCASSLWWEGNTGELFFGEGSRLTVL.

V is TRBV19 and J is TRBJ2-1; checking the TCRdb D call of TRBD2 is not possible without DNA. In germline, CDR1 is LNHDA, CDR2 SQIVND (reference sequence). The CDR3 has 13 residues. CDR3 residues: CASSLHLGGEQFF.

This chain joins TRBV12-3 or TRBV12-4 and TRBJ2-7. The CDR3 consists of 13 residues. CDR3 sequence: CASIGQTTYEQYF.